This is a list of T cell receptor beta chains from one sample in a study of Ad26.COV2.S vaccination and SARS-CoV-2 variants. Profiled with immunoSEQ multiplex PCR; TCRdb holds only in-frame clones, not every one. The sample consists of hundreds of thousands of clones, 89% of them appearing once. Sequenced here: peripheral blood, sampled in a trial of Ad26.COV2.S vaccine versus placebo. All receptors derive from a person aged 18-60 years who received the Ad26.COV2.S COVID-19 vaccine or a placebo. The CDR3 runs from the conserved cysteine through the conserved F or W. Rows may omit the clone size; those that give it use once, few, many or a size class.

size,V,J,CDR3
few,TRBV5-1,TRBJ2-2,CASSARLAGVSGELFF
-,TRBV19,TRBJ1-5,CASSNPLWLDQPQHF
once,TRBV5-6,TRBJ1-2,CASSFERASGDTF
-,TRBV28,TRBJ1-2,CASSLKGRDGYTF
-,TRBV6-5,TRBJ1-6,CASSYGGGLNSPLHF
once,TRBV6-5,TRBJ1-6,CASSPPLYNSPLHF
-,TRBV5-1,TRBJ2-5,CASRSGTQETQYF
-,TRBV4-3,TRBJ1-5,CASSQGVSRGLNQPQHF
-,TRBV4-2,TRBJ2-1,CASSQDGVGGDNEQFF
-,TRBV5-1,TRBJ1-2,CASSLTGQGVYGYTF
-,TRBV10-3,TRBJ1-2,CAISELMVADYGYTF
-,TRBV6-4,TRBJ1-2,CASSDYGTGMGYTF
-,TRBV5-4,TRBJ2-5,CASSLGLAGGETQYF
-,TRBV28,TRBJ2-2,CASSGYGEAGELFF
-,TRBV7-9,TRBJ1-5,CASSLGTGGINQPQHF
-,TRBV25-1,TRBJ2-3,CASSPGLAVRGADTQYF
-,TRBV19,TRBJ2-7,CASSLSRGKGSYEQYF
-,TRBV13,TRBJ2-1,CASSHYPGLVTNEQFF
-,TRBV6-2/TRBV6-3,TRBJ1-1,CASSGTPAQDTEAFF
-,TRBV27,TRBJ1-4,CASSPSREKLFF
-,TRBV2,TRBJ1-1,CASSLMGAGEPAFF
-,TRBV12-2,TRBJ2-3,CASRSEGTSGTDTQYF
once,TRBV28,TRBJ1-3,CASSLAGQGLPYSDTIYF
-,TRBV5-6,TRBJ2-5,CASSPFEGYRTQYF
-,TRBV18,TRBJ2-7,CASSPEGGEQYF
-,TRBV20-1,TRBJ2-6,CSASGGVGANVLTF
-,TRBV24-1,TRBJ2-2,CATSGASGSGGRTGELFF
-,TRBV6-5,TRBJ1-2,CASGKGLNYGYTF
-,TRBV5-1,TRBJ1-2,CASSPSARGAYGYTF
-,TRBV11-2,TRBJ2-3,CASSLELAGADTQYF
-,TRBV28,TRBJ1-2,CASSLPRANYGYTF
-,TRBV5-4,TRBJ1-2,CASSQGGGGARGYTF
-,TRBV29-1,TRBJ2-1,CSVDGTSGGAVVRQFF